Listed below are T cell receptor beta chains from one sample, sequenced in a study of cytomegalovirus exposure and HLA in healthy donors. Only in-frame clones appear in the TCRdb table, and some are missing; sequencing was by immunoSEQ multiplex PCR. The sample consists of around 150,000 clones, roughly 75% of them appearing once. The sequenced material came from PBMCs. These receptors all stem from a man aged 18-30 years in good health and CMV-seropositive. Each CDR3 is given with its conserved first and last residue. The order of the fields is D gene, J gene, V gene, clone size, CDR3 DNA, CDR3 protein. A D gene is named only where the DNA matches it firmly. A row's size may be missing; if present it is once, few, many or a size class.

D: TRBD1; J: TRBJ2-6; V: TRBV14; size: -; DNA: TGTGCCAGCAGCCATTCGACAGGGCCCGGGGCCAACGTCCTGACTTTC; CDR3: CASSHSTGPGANVLTF
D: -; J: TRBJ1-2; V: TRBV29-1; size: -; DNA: TGCAGCGTTACCTCCGGGGGACGGTATGGCTACACCTTC; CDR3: CSVTSGGRYGYTF
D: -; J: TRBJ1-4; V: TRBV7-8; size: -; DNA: TGTGCCAGCCGCTTCAGGCAGGGCGTTGCAACTAATGAAAAACTGTTTTTT; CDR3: CASRFRQGVATNEKLFF
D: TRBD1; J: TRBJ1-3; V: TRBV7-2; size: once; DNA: TGTGCCAGCAGCTGGGACAGGACCTCTGGAAACACCATATATTTT; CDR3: CASSWDRTSGNTIYF
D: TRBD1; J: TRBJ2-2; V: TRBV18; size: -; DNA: TGTGCCAGCTCGGCCGGGACAGGGGCTGGGGGAAACACCGGGGAGCTGTTTTTT; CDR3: CASSAGTGAGGNTGELFF
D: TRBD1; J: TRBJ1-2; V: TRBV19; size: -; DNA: TGTGCCAGTAGCGAAACAGGGGGCGACGGCTACACCTTC; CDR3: CASSETGGDGYTF
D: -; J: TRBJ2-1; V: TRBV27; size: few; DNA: TGTGCCAGCAGTGTAGCCAGTCTTCCCTCCTACAATGAGCAGTTCTTC; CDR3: CASSVASLPSYNEQFF
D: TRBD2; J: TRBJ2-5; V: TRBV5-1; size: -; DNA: TGCGCCAGCACCGGGGCTAGCGGGCCACAAGAGACCCAGTACTTC; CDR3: CASTGASGPQETQYF
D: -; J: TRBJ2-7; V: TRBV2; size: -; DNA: TGTGCCAGCAGAGAACCAGCCTACGAGCAGTACTTC; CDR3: CASREPAYEQYF
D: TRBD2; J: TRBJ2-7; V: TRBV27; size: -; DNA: TGTGCCTGTGGGACTAGCGGTTTCGACGAGCAGTACTTC; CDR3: CACGTSGFDEQYF
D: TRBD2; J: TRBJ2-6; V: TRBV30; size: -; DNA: TGTGCCTGGAGTGTACGGACTAGCGGGTTTTTGGGCAGCGCTGGGGCCAACGTCTTGACTTTC; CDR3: CAWSVRTSGFLGSAGANVLTF
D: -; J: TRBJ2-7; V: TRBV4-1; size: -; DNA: TGCGCCAGCAGACACCTCTTTCAGGGAGGCGAGCAGTACTTC; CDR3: CASRHLFQGGEQYF
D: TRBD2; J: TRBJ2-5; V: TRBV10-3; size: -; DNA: TGTGCCATCAGTGAAAGCGGGAGGGGACAAGAGACCCAGTACTTC; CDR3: CAISESGRGQETQYF
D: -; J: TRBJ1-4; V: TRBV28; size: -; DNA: TGTGCCAGCAGTTTAGGAGGGATCCGCGAAAAACTGTTTTTT; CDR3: CASSLGGIREKLFF
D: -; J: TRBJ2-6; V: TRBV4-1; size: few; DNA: TGCGCCAGCAGCCAAGATGAGAGCTCTGGGGCCAACGTCCTGACTTTC; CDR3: CASSQDESSGANVLTF
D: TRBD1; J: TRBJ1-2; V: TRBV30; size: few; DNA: TGTGCCTTCCCGGGACAGTGGTATGGCTACACCTTC; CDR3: CAFPGQWYGYTF
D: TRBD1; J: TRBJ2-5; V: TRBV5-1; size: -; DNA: TGCGCCAGCAGCCTACAACAGGGGAGCGTGGAGACCCAGTACTTC; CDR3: CASSLQQGSVETQYF
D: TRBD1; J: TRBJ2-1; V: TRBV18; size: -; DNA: TGTGCCAGCTCACCCCTCGGACAGGGGGCGAACAATGAGCAGTTCTTC; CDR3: CASSPLGQGANNEQFF
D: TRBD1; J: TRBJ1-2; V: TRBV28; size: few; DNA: TGTGCCAGCAGGGGACCAGGGGGGGGCTACACCTTC; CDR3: CASRGPGGGYTF
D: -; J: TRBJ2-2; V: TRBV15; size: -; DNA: TGTGCCACCAGCATCGGGACTTCACTCGGAGAGCTGTTTTTT; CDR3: CATSIGTSLGELFF
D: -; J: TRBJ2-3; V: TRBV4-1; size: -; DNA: TGCGCCAGCAGCCAAGGCGGGGGCATAGATACGCAGTATTTT; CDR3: CASSQGGGIDTQYF
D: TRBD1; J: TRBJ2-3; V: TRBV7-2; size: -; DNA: TGTGCCAGCACCAGGACAGGGATGACAGATACGCAGTATTTT; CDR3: CASTRTGMTDTQYF
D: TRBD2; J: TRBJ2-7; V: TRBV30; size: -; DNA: TGTGCCGGTTCCCCCATAGCGGGAGGGCCTCACGAGCAGTACTTC; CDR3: CAGSPIAGGPHEQYF
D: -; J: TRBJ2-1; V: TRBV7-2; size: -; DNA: TGTGCCAGCACGAAACCGCAGGGTCTGGGTGAGCAGTTCTTC; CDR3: CASTKPQGLGEQFF
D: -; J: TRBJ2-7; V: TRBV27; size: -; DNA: TGTGCCAGCAGTTTCGGGGGAAGTTCCTACGAGCAGTACTTC; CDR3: CASSFGGSSYEQYF
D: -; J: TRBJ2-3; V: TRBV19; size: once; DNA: TGTGCCAGTAGTATACAGAAGCGCAACACAGATACGCAGTATTTT; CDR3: CASSIQKRNTDTQYF